This T cell receptor beta chain was identified in a study of post-analysis software for immune sequencing data. Study context: The patients showed relapsing-remitting, secondary progressive and progressive-relapsing multiple sclerosis courses. Notes on the study in general: Normalized Chao1 diversity in multiple sclerosis patients fell significantly below that of controls. The study found TRBV5-6, TRBV5-1 and TRBV20-1 among four to six TRBV segments more frequent in patients than controls. Same-batch preparations were strongly co-clustered by F measure.

The germline V gene encodes CDR1 SGHRS and CDR2 YFSETQ. The CDR3 is made up of 14 amino acids. Trimming pared 2 bases from V and 4 bases from J, leaving 10 bases between. About this clonotype: What it recognizes is unknown.

Included in the TCR beta cDNA libraries were unique molecular identifiers. MiXCR, run by TCRdb on the PCR reads, gives a single entry per CDR3 protein. This sample has about 400,000 distinct CDR3 sequences; roughly 38% occur once, and the top ten carry roughly 13%. J is TRBJ1-5 and V is TRBV5-1; no firm D call. This receptor was taken from a girl aged 5 to 17 with multiple sclerosis. Sample: blood. CDR3 sequence (DNA): TGCGCCAGCAGCTTCGGGAGTGGGAATCAGCCCCAGCATTTT. Its translation: CASSFGSGNQPQHF. The whole variable domain, remainder taken from reference TRBV5-1 and TRBJ1-5, is KAGVTQTPRYLIKTRGQQVTLSCSPISGHRSVSWYQQTPGQGLQFLFEYFSETQRNKGNFPGRFSGRQFSNSRSEMNVSTLELGDSALYLCASSFGSGNQPQHFGDGTRLSIL.